These 25 T cell receptor beta chains share one sample of origin, sequenced in a study of blood T cell repertoires in COVID-19. Sequenced by immunoSEQ multiplex PCR; TCRdb stores in-frame clones only, minus some. This repertoire shows about 190,000 clones, less than 85% found once; its top ten account for under 4%. Sequenced sample: PBMCs or T cells enriched from blood (not recorded which). The receptors were gathered from a woman in her 30s who had recovered from COVID-19.

This clone turned up a few times. The same CDR3 also results from other DNA sequences found in this sample. The chain combines TRBV27 with TRBJ1-1; unclear D gene. V lost 5 bases, J lost 1 base, and 11 bases lay in between. Germline lookup yields CDR1 MNHEY and CDR2 SMNVEV (reference sequence). The CDR3 totals 14 residues. CDR3 loop: CASSPLGANTEAFF. The CDR3 DNA is TGTGCCAGCAGTCCCCTTGGAGCGAACACTGAAGCTTTCTTT.

The chain has TRBV9 and TRBJ2-1; 10 bases fit TRBD1. Germline V gene data show CDR1 as SGDLS and CDR2 as YYNGEE. This CDR3 spans 15 amino acids. Losses at the gene ends were 4 bases for V and 6 bases for J; bases not matched to a gene: 7. In DNA form, the CDR3 reads TGTGCCAGCAGCCTCGTCGGGGACAGGGGCAATGAGCAGTTCTTC. This sequence encodes CASSLVGDRGNEQFF.

The chain joins TRBV9 to TRBJ2-6; weak D call: TRBD1 (6 bases). Trimming shortened V by 0 bases and J by 4 bases, and 8 bases separated the two germline ends. Germline V lookup: CDR1 SGDLS, CDR2 YYNGEE. The CDR3 is made up of 15 amino acids. In nucleotides, the CDR3 is TGTGCCAGCAGCGTAGGGGGGCCCGGGGCCAACGTCCTGACTTTC. Its protein is CASSVGGPGANVLTF. Looking up the rest from reference TRBV9 and TRBJ2-6 gives the full variable domain: DSGVTQTPKHLITATGQRVTLRCSPRSGDLSVYWYQQSLDQGLQFLIQYYNGEERAKGNILERFSAQQFPDLHSELNLSSLELGDSALYFCASSVGGPGANVLTFGAGSRLTVL.

The chain carries TRBV7-9 and TRBJ1-5, with 11 bases aligning to TRBD1. CDR1 is SEHNR, CDR2 FQNEAQ, per germline (reference sequence). CDR3 length: 18 amino acids. After removal of 6 bases from V and 2 bases from J, the junction contained 12 bases not matched to a gene. CDR3 nucleotides: TGTGCCAGCAGTAGGGGACAGGGGGGCCCCGGGGGCAATCAGCCCCAGCATTTT. Protein sequence: CASSRGQGGPGGNQPQHF.

Here the CDR3 DNA reads TGTGCCACCCAAGCCGACAGACTCTCTGGAAACACCATATATTTT. Translating gives CATQADRLSGNTIYF. The chain carries TRBV24-1 and TRBJ1-3; D is perhaps TRBD1 (5 bases). The CDR3 is 15 residues long. Germline V lookup: CDR1 KGHDR, CDR2 SFDVKD. Trimming shortened V by 9 bases and J by 0 bases, and 14 bases separated the two germline ends.

The count of this clone is one. V is TRBV7-2 and J is TRBJ1-1, with 10 bases lining up with TRBD1. This CDR3 spans 14 amino acids. The germline V gene has CDR1 SGHTA and CDR2 FQGNSA. The ends lost 5 bases at V and 4 bases at J; junction bases unmatched: 4. CDR3 in DNA: TGTGCCAGCAGCAGGGACAGGGGAGGCACTGAAGCTTTCTTT. Translated, it gives CASSRDRGGTEAFF.

The V and J genes are TRBV29-1 and TRBJ1-5; 7 positions match TRBD1. This CDR3 comprises 14 residues. The V gene's germline CDR1 is SQVTM and CDR2 ANQGSEA. J lost 6 bases, V lost 7 bases, and 12 bases had no gene match. This CDR3 reads CSAPTDRVRQPQHF. CDR3 in DNA: TGCAGCGCACCCACCGACAGGGTTCGTCAGCCCCAGCATTTT.

In the case of this clone: Compared with germline, one end of the junction differs, possibly owing to a read error. This chain links TRBV7-7 with TRBJ2-1; no clear D. The germline V gene encodes CDR1 SSHAT and CDR2 FNYEAQ (reference sequence). CDR3 length: 13 residues. For the CDR3, the DNA is TGTGCTAGCAGCTTAGCCGGTATCAATGAGCAGTTCTTC. It yields the protein CASSLAGINEQFF.

The J gene is TRBJ1-5, the V gene TRBV28; D gene unclear. Germline V gives CDR1 MDHEN, CDR2 SYDVKM. The V end lost 5 bases, the J end lost 6 bases, and 14 bases lay between the germline ends. The CDR3 is 14 residues long. CDR3 DNA: TGTGCCAGCAGTCTTGACTATTCCGGTCAGCCCCAGCATTTT. Translating it yields CASSLDYSGQPQHF.

J is TRBJ1-1 and V is TRBV18, with 8 bases aligning to TRBD1. Unmatched junction bases numbered 11, after V lost 8 bases and J lost 0 bases. The CDR3 sequence is 16 residues long. Germline lookup yields CDR1 KGHSH and CDR2 LQKENI. In DNA, the CDR3 is TGTGCCAGCACCAATACAGGGGGTCCGTTGAACACTGAAGCTTTCTTT. Protein product: CASTNTGGPLNTEAFF.

This rearrangement joins TRBV19 to TRBJ1-2, with TRBD1 matching over 8 bases. Germline V lookup: CDR1 LNHDA, CDR2 SQIVND (reference sequence). The CDR3 totals 13 residues. Germline trimming cut 5 bases from V and 5 bases from J; bases unmatched to any gene: 4. CDR3 region: CASSFQGAYGYTF. CDR3 in DNA: TGTGCCAGTAGTTTCCAGGGGGCGTATGGCTACACCTTC. Drawing the rest from reference TRBV19 and TRBJ1-2, the complete variable domain is DGGITQSPKYLFRKEGQNVTLSCEQNLNHDAMYWYRQDPGQGLRLIYYSQIVNDFQKGDIAEGYSVSREKKESFPLTVTSAQKNPTAFYLCASSFQGAYGYTFGSGTRLTVV.

The chain carries TRBV29-1 and TRBJ1-1; no definite D call. The CDR3 has 10 residues. V was shortened by 7 bases and J by 3 bases, with 6 bases between the two germline ends. CDR1 is SQVTM and CDR2 is ANQGSEA in the germline V gene. The CDR3 reads CSGRDTEAFF. The CDR3 DNA reads as TGCAGCGGGAGGGACACTGAAGCTTTCTTT.

V and J are TRBV3-1 (or the pseudogene TRBV3-2) and TRBJ1-3, with D tentatively TRBD1 (5 bases). V was shortened by 0 bases and J by 2 bases, with 20 bases between the two germline ends. This CDR3 region has 19 residues. From germline, CDR1 is LGHDT and CDR2 YNNKEL (reference sequence). The CDR3 nucleotides are TGTGCCAGCAGCCAAGAGGGGGGTCCCGAGGGGAGAACTGGAAACACCATATATTTT. As protein: CASSQEGGPEGRTGNTIYF.

CDR3 residues: CASSPTGDYYGYTF. CDR3 nucleotides: TGTGCCAGCAGTCCTACAGGGGATTACTATGGCTACACCTTC. This chain links TRBV28 with TRBJ1-2; TRBD1 matches at 7 bases. The V segment lost 5 bases and the J segment 3 bases; nucleotides outside the gene matches: 6. Germline CDR1 reads MDHEN; CDR2 reads SYDVKM. There are 14 residues in the CDR3.

V usage is TRBV9 and J usage is TRBJ1-2, with a weak D call TRBD1 (5 bases). This CDR3 region has 13 residues. The V gene lost 1 base and the J gene lost 6 bases, with 10 bases spanning the gap. Per germline, CDR1 SGDLS and CDR2 YYNGEE. The DNA for the CDR3 is TGTGCCAGCAGCGTAATAGGGGTTCATGGCTACACCTTC. It codes for CASSVIGVHGYTF.

In the case of this clone: The junction does not match germline at one end; this may be a read error. The gene calls are TRBV29-1 and TRBJ2-1; possible D gene TRBD2, 5 bases. CDR3 length: 10 residues. Germline-derived CDR1 and CDR2 are SQVTM and ANQGSEA. CDR3 in DNA: TGCAGCGTGTCCACTAGTCAGCACGTCTTC. Protein sequence: CSVSTSQHVF.

The chain joins TRBV7-2 to TRBJ2-5, with D maybe TRBD2 (6 bases). This CDR3 region has 14 residues. Germline CDR1 is SGHTA and CDR2 is FQGNSA. Trimming took 1 base from V and 4 from J, leaving 10 bases between them. CDR3 coding DNA: TGTGCCAGCAGCTTAGACTCAGCGGGAGAGACCCAGTACTTC. This encodes CASSLDSAGETQYF.

V and J are TRBV4-1 and TRBJ1-2; TRBD1 aligns across 7 bases. In germline, CDR1 is MGHRA, CDR2 YSYEKL. V was pared by 0 bases and J by 3 bases, with 7 bases of the junction left unmatched. There are 16 residues in the CDR3. CDR3 DNA sequence: TGCGCCAGCAGCCAAGATATAGCAGGGGGTCACTATGGCTACACCTTC. Its protein is CASSQDIAGGHYGYTF.

The V gene is TRBV12-3 or TRBV12-4, the J gene TRBJ1-3; D is uncertain. Deletions cut 6 bases from V and 1 base from J, with 4 bases between. This CDR3 comprises 12 residues. The CDR3 here is CASSPSGNTIYF. The CDR3 nucleotides are TGTGCCAGCAGCCCGTCTGGAAACACCATATATTTT.

This chain links TRBV5-1 with TRBJ2-2; D may be TRBD2 (7 bases). Trimming left V 1 base short and J 7 bases short, with 17 bases between. The CDR3 totals 16 residues. CDR1 is SGHRS, CDR2 YFSETQ, per germline. The CDR3 is CASSLIVRGAGGELFF. The CDR3 DNA is TGCGCCAGCAGCTTGATCGTCCGGGGGGCCGGCGGGGAGCTGTTTTTT.

The J gene is TRBJ2-3, the V gene TRBV11-2; 9 bases fit TRBD2. Germline lookup yields CDR1 SGHAT and CDR2 FQNNGV. Trimming took 1 base from V and 2 from J; bases not matched to a gene: 7. This CDR3 has 17 residues. CDR3 loop: CASSLGRGGWSTDTQYF. The DNA of the CDR3 is TGTGCCAGCAGCTTAGGGCGGGGGGGATGGTCCACAGATACGCAGTATTTT.

The V gene is TRBV7-9, the J gene TRBJ1-1, with D possibly TRBD1 on 5 matching bases. The CDR3 consists of 13 residues. V lost 5 bases and J 6 bases, leaving 13 bases between the germline ends. Per the germline V gene, CDR1 is SEHNR and CDR2 is FQNEAQ (reference sequence). DNA for the CDR3: TGTGCCAGCAGCCCACGCGGGGGGGCTGAAGCTTTCTTT. Its protein is CASSPRGGAEAFF.

The rearrangement uses TRBV7-9 and TRBJ1-2, with 9 positions matching TRBD1. The CDR3 consists of 15 residues. CDR1 and CDR2 from the germline V gene are SEHNR and FQNEAQ (reference sequence). Trimming took 5 bases from V and 10 from J; bases not matched to a gene: 14. CDR3: CASSRVQQGAYDYTF. Here the CDR3 DNA reads TGTGCCAGCAGCCGCGTACAACAGGGGGCTTACGACTACACCTTC.

The sample holds many counts of this clone. CDR3 DNA: TGCGCCAGCCGACAGACTAGCTCCTATAATTCACCCCTCCACTTT. It specifies CASRQTSSYNSPLHF. The chain employs TRBV5-1 and TRBJ1-6; D is possibly TRBD1 (5 bases). V was trimmed by 7 bases and J by 0 bases, leaving 11 bases between them. The CDR3 is 15 residues long. Germline CDR1 reads SGHRS; CDR2 reads YFSETQ.

The chain uses TRBV5-4 and TRBJ2-1; tentatively, D is TRBD2 (6 bases). This CDR3 comprises 14 residues. The V and J ends lost 5 bases and 6 bases respectively, with 15 bases between them. Germline V gene data show CDR1 as SGHNT and CDR2 as YYREEE (reference sequence). The CDR3 DNA reads as TGTGCCAGCAGTCTACAAGGGACTCTCAATGAGCAGTTCTTC. This gives the protein CASSLQGTLNEQFF.